This T cell receptor (beta chain) was recorded in a study of molecular identifiers for immune sequencing clone quantification. Study-level information: Across replicate runs, RNA obtained from approximately 20,000 or 100,000 naive CD8 cells was divided into five, with four undergoing sequencing.

This clonotype appeared once. Sorting captured naive CD8 T cells as CD8+CD4-CCR7+CD45RA+. TCRdb used MiXCR to reprocess the PCR reads, holding one entry per CDR3 protein. The sample carries under 600,000 distinct CDR3 sequences, 20% to 25% recorded once. The sequence was collected from a human donor in good health. Some libraries in this study had Jurkat cell RNA spiked in. Sequenced sample: naive CD8+ T cells from blood, with Jurkat cell RNA spiked in. Stated subset: FACS-sorted CD8+CD4-CCR7+CD45RA+ naive T cells.

This CDR3 reads CASRFGDSNQPQHF. The CDR3 nucleotides are TGTGCCTCCAGATTCGGGGATAGCAATCAGCCCCAGCATTTT. This sequence joins TRBV12-3 or TRBV12-4 and TRBJ1-5; D ambiguous. The CDR3 has 14 amino acids. Trimming left V 11 bases short and J 0 bases short, with 14 bases between.